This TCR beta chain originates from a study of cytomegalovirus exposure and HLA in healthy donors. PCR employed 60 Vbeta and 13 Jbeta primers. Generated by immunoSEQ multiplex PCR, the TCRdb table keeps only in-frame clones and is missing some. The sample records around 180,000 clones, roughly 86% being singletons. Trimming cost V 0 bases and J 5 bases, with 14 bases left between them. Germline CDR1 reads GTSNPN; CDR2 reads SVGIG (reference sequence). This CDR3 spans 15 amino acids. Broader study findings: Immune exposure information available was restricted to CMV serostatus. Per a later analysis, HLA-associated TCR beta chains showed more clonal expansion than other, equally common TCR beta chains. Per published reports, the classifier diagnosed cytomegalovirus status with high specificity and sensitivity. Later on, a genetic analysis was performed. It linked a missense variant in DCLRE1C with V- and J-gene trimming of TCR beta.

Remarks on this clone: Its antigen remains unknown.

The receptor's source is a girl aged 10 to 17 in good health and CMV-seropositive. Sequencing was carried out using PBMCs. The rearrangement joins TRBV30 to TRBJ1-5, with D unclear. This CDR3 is CAWSVLTRPDQPQHF. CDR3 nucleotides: TGTGCCTGGAGTGTACTTACCAGGCCTGATCAGCCCCAGCATTTT.